The present entry profiles one T cell receptor beta chain with its context. The length of the CDR3 is 16 residues. Germline CDR1 and CDR2: SGHRS and YFSETQ. The V gene lost 7 bases and the J gene lost 5 bases, with 25 bases spanning the gap. The data were taken from a study of identical twins. TCRdb reprocessed the 5' RACE reads via MiXCR and lists one record per CDR3 protein. Among roughly 720,000 distinct CDR3 sequences listed, 15% to 20% were seen once. These sequences were also reported in another study, on T cells expressing NK-cell markers.

The sample consisted of PBMCs. The gene calls are TRBV5-1 and TRBJ2-7; TRBD1 or TRBD2 may be the D gene (5 bases each). This sequence originates from a young woman in good health. The CDR3 reads CASAFAGTSVRDEQYF. Here the CDR3 DNA reads TGCGCCAGCGCCTTCGCCGGGACCTCCGTCAGGGACGAGCAGTACTTC.